The 15 T cell receptor beta chains below were found in one sample sequenced in a study of cytomegalovirus exposure and HLA in healthy donors. Primers included in the PCR were 60 Vbeta and 13 Jbeta primers. Clones were read by immunoSEQ multiplex PCR, and TCRdb kept only the in-frame ones, dropping some. The table has around 70,000 clones, approximately 78% seen once. The sample taken for sequencing was PBMCs. The receptors stem from a girl aged 5-17 years in good health and CMV-seropositive.

V gene TRBV25-1 combines with J gene TRBJ1-6; a weak D match, TRBD1 (5 bases). V lost 6 bases to trimming and J lost 0 bases, with 12 bases between them. Looked up from germline, CDR1 is MGHDK and CDR2 is SYGVNS. The CDR3 extends over 16 amino acids. The CDR3, as DNA: TGTGCCAGCAGAGGGCAGGGCCTCTCCTATAATTCACCCCTCCACTTT. The encoded protein is CASRGQGLSYNSPLHF.

The chain uses TRBV28 and TRBJ2-3; D is perhaps TRBD1 (5 bases). Germline CDR1 reads MDHEN; CDR2 reads SYDVKM. Trimming cost V 6 bases and J 2 bases, with 24 bases left between them. The CDR3 spans 18 residues. CDR3 protein: CASSTNLRQPLVTDTQYF. The CDR3, as DNA: TGTGCCAGCAGCACTAATTTAAGACAGCCTCTAGTCACAGATACGCAGTATTTT.

V is TRBV27 and J is TRBJ2-7, with a weak D call TRBD1 (6 bases). The CDR3 is made up of 14 amino acids. Trimming shortened V by 6 bases and J by 2 bases, and 14 bases separated the two germline ends. The germline V gene encodes CDR1 MNHEY and CDR2 SMNVEV (reference sequence). CDR3 region: CASRGAGIPYEQYF. In DNA form, the CDR3 reads TGTGCCAGCAGGGGGGCCGGGATCCCCTACGAGCAGTACTTC.

This clone was counted a few times. The J gene is TRBJ1-2, the V gene TRBV6-1; D not certain. Trimming stripped 6 bases from V and 6 bases from J, with 11 bases between. The germline V gene encodes CDR1 MNHNS and CDR2 SASEGT. The CDR3 length is 12 residues. Here the CDR3 reads CASRGDGNGYTF. CDR3 in DNA: TGTGCCAGCAGAGGTGACGGGAATGGCTACACCTTC.

This sequence joins TRBV29-1 and TRBJ1-2, with unresolved D. The V gene's germline CDR1 is SQVTM and CDR2 ANQGSEA. Trimming pared 4 bases from V and 4 bases from J, leaving 7 bases between. This CDR3 is built from 11 residues. CDR3 coding DNA: TGCAGCGTTGGTGCAGGCTATGGCTACACCTTC. Translation gives CSVGAGYGYTF. The variable domain in full, with the rest retrieved from reference TRBV29-1 and TRBJ1-2, is SAVISQKPSRDICQRGTSLTIQCQVDSQVTMMFWYRQQPGQSLTLIATANQGSEATYESGFVIDKFPISRPNLTFSTLTVSNMSPEDSSIYLCSVGAGYGYTFGSGTRLTVV.

The V call is TRBV30, the J call TRBJ1-6; no reliable D call. Between the trimmed V and J ends, which lost 0 bases and 10 bases, there was a span of 10 bases. This CDR3 region has 13 residues. Germline V CDR1 and CDR2: GTSNPN, SVGIG (reference sequence). CDR3 nucleotide sequence: TGTGCCTGGAGTGTTCGGGGAGGCTCACCCCTCCACTTT. The encoded protein is CAWSVRGGSPLHF.

The rearrangement uses TRBV6-5 and TRBJ1-2, with 7 bases aligning to TRBD1. Germline V gene data show CDR1 as MNHEY and CDR2 as SVGAGI. The CDR3 totals 14 residues. V shed 10 bases and J 4 bases; nucleotides not matched to a gene: 12. The CDR3 spells CATSWEGGSYGYTF. The DNA for the CDR3 is TGTGCCACCTCTTGGGAAGGGGGCAGCTATGGCTACACCTTC.

The chain links TRBV4-3 to TRBJ1-2; D is unclear. Germline loops: CDR1 LGHNA, CDR2 YSLEER. V lost 0 bases and J lost 8, with 16 bases in between. The CDR3 spans 15 residues. CDR3 DNA sequence: TGCGCCAGCAGCCAAGATCGGGGTCTAGGAGAAGGCTACACCTTC. This gives the protein CASSQDRGLGEGYTF.

This CDR3 is CASSALAGGLSYEQYF. CDR3 sequence (DNA): TGTGCCAGCAGTGCGCTAGCGGGGGGGCTCTCATACGAGCAGTACTTC. This chain joins TRBV6-1 and TRBJ2-7; TRBD2 aligns across 12 bases. The CDR3 has 16 amino acids. V lost 4 bases to trimming and J lost 4 bases; unmatched junction nucleotides: 8. In germline, CDR1 is MNHNS, CDR2 SASEGT.

On this clone: A junction end diverges from the germline sequence, so it may reflect a read error. The chain is built from TRBV10-3 and TRBJ1-5, with D unclear. The CDR3 length is 13 residues. CDR1 and CDR2 from the germline V gene are ENHRY and SYGVKD. The CDR3 is CAISKSSDQPQHF. In DNA, the CDR3 is TGTGCCATCAGTAAATCTAGCGATCAGCCCCAGCATTTT.

The chain is built from TRBV30 and TRBJ2-5, with TRBD1 identical over 7 bases. This CDR3 contains 12 residues. The ends lost 8 bases at V and 4 bases at J; junction bases unmatched: 7. Per the germline V gene, CDR1 is GTSNPN and CDR2 is SVGIG (reference sequence). CDR3 nucleotide sequence: TGTGCCCTAAGAAACAGGGGAGAGACCCAGTACTTC. It encodes CALRNRGETQYF. The variable domain in full, with the rest retrieved from reference TRBV30 and TRBJ2-5, is SQTIHQWPATLVQPVGSPLSLECTVEGTSNPNLYWYRQAAGRGLQLLFYSVGIGQISSEVPQNLSASRPQDRQFILSSKKLLLSDSGFYLCALRNRGETQYFGPGTRLLVL.

This clone came up a few times. V gene TRBV7-7 combines with J gene TRBJ2-5; 7 positions match TRBD1. V was pared by 5 bases and J by 2 bases, with 2 bases of the junction left unmatched. The germline gives CDR1 SSHAT, CDR2 FNYEAQ (reference sequence). The CDR3 contains 13 residues. The CDR3 spells CASSRDRQETQYF. CDR3 DNA: TGTGCCAGCAGCCGGGACAGACAAGAGACCCAGTACTTC.

The chain has TRBV14 and TRBJ2-7; D unresolved. Trimming shortened V by 3 bases and J by 0 bases, and 12 bases separated the two germline ends. The CDR3 loop spans 15 amino acids. The germline gives CDR1 SGHDN, CDR2 FVKESK. The CDR3 sequence: CASSHSTLSSYEQYF. CDR3 sequence (DNA): TGTGCCAGCAGCCATAGCACGTTAAGCTCCTACGAGCAGTACTTC. Supplemented by reference TRBV14 and TRBJ2-7, the full variable domain reads EAGVTQFPSHSVIEKGQTVTLRCDPISGHDNLYWYRRVMGKEIKFLLHFVKESKQDESGMPNNRFLAERTGGTYSTLKVQPAELEDSGVYFCASSHSTLSSYEQYFGPGTRLTVT.

The rearrangement uses TRBV4-1 and TRBJ1-2; 7 bases align to TRBD1. Germline V gene lookup returns CDR1 MGHRA and CDR2 YSYEKL. V was pared by 0 bases and J by 2 bases, with 3 bases of the junction left unmatched. This CDR3 is 15 amino acids long. The CDR3 nucleotides read TGCGCCAGCAGCCAAGAGGCAGGGGGGAACTATGGCTACACCTTC. Residues: CASSQEAGGNYGYTF.

The J gene is TRBJ2-3, the V gene TRBV20-1; D is undetermined. With 6 bases removed from V and 5 bases from J, the gap between germline ends came to 6 bases. CDR3 length equals 10 residues. CDR1 is DFQATT, CDR2 SNEGSKA, per germline (reference sequence). CDR3 nucleotides: TGCAGTGCCTTTATAGATACGCAGTATTTT. It codes for CSAFIDTQYF.